This T cell receptor (beta chain) was found in a study of radiotherapy plus CTLA-4 blockade in lung cancer. Study as a whole: Objective responses occurred in 18% of patients; 25% to 35% had disease control.

The data were produced by immunoSEQ multiplex PCR, yet TCRdb's version contains in-frame clones alone and is incomplete. This table holds 70,000 to 100,000 clones, roughly 86% found once. Germline V CDR1 and CDR2: SGHRS, YFSETQ. This CDR3 is 16 amino acids long. V lost 2 bases and J 0 bases, leaving 12 bases between the germline ends. The sequencing used peripheral blood, collected from a patient treated with radiotherapy plus ipilimumab. The TCR was taken from a human donor with non-small cell lung cancer who had a partial response to radiotherapy plus ipilimumab. This chain connects TRBV5-1 to TRBJ2-4; D is unclear. The CDR3 spells CASSFQVSIAKNIQYF. As DNA, the CDR3 is TGCGCCAGCAGCTTTCAGGTCTCCATAGCCAAAAACATTCAGTACTTC.